This T cell receptor beta chain is from a study of shared clonotypes between healthy human individuals. Original data processing: ImmunoSEQ output held junction-only sequences without quality scores, so filtering differed. Sequencing was performed with immunoSEQ multiplex PCR; in TCRdb, only in-frame clones are kept and a portion is missing. V and J calls and clone size are copied from that table; D and trimming were computed from the DNA. The profile shows approximately 840,000 clones, 90% to 97% of them singletons. Terminally differentiated effector memory CD45RA+ cells were left out of the naive CD8 fraction, which was CD45RO-negative and positively selected for CCR7. Points on this clone: Its antigen is undetermined.

Points from the study as a whole: Naive CD4 clonotypes were shared across several donors at about 5%. Large depth notwithstanding, sorted-subset sequencing proved incomplete by rarefaction. Naive subsets generally exceeded memory subsets in estimated richness.

The junction had 8 bases not matched to a gene; V was cut back by 10 bases and J by 6 bases. The CDR3 spans 14 residues. Germline lookup yields CDR1 ENHRY and CDR2 SYGVKD. This chain connects TRBV10-3 to TRBJ2-7, with TRBD2 identical over 14 bases. Specimen: naive CD8+ T cells sorted from blood. The clonotype comes from a man aged 25-45 years in good health. CDR3 DNA sequence: TGTGCCAATACCCCGGGACTAGCGGGAGTCGAGCAGTACTTC. Translating gives CANTPGLAGVEQYF.